Following are 8 T cell receptor beta chains from one sample sequenced in a study of molecular identifiers for immune sequencing clone quantification. TCRdb recomputed calls from the PCR reads with MiXCR, one row per CDR3 protein. The repertoire holds some 320,000 distinct CDR3 sequences, with roughly 23% as singletons. The material sequenced was naive CD8+ T cells from blood, with Jurkat cell RNA spiked in. The subset was: FACS-sorted CD8+CD4-CCR7+CD45RA+ naive T cells. All receptors come from a human donor in good health. Some libraries in this study had Jurkat cell RNA spiked in.

This clonotype was found many times. The CDR3 here is CSARKAKNIQYF. The CDR3 bases are TGCAGTGCTAGAAAAGCCAAAAACATTCAGTACTTC. V and J are TRBV20-1 and TRBJ2-4; D ambiguous. Germline V gene data show CDR1 as DFQATT and CDR2 as SNEGSKA (reference sequence). The CDR3 sequence is 12 residues long. Trimming pared 2 bases from V and 0 bases from J, leaving 2 bases between.

The chain combines TRBV18 with TRBJ2-5; D ambiguous. Germline V CDR1 and CDR2: KGHSH, LQKENI. The CDR3 runs to 15 residues. Trimming cost V 3 bases and J 4 bases, with 15 bases left between them. The CDR3 sequence is CASSPWSATPETQYF. The CDR3 coding sequence is TGTGCCAGCTCACCTTGGTCCGCCACCCCAGAGACCCAGTACTTC.

Many counts were recorded for this clonotype. The V call is TRBV7-2, the J call TRBJ2-3, with TRBD2 matching 8 bases. CDR3 length equals 18 residues. The V segment lost 7 bases and the J segment 3 bases; nucleotides outside the gene matches: 18. Per the germline V gene, CDR1 is SGHTA and CDR2 is FQGNSA. The CDR3 region has the DNA TGTGCCAGCAACAACAAACGAATAGCGGGAAGCCCGACAGATACGCAGTATTTT. The encoded protein is CASNNKRIAGSPTDTQYF.

This clonotype showed up many times. V gene TRBV7-2 combines with J gene TRBJ1-2; D is ambiguous. The CDR3 is 16 amino acids. Per the germline V gene, CDR1 is SGHTA and CDR2 is FQGNSA. V lost 5 bases, J lost 0 bases, and 16 bases lay in between. CDR3 in amino acids: CASSRLEEVANYGYTF. The CDR3 DNA follows: TGTGCCAGCAGCCGCTTAGAGGAGGTAGCTAACTATGGCTACACCTTC.

This clonotype occurred many times. The chain links TRBV12-3 or TRBV12-4 to TRBJ2-3, with 10 bases aligning to TRBD2. The V gene end was trimmed by 7 bases and the J gene end by 5 bases; junction bases not matched to a gene: 9. CDR3 length: 15 residues. As DNA, the CDR3 is TGTGCCAGCACCCTAGGCGCTAGCGGGGGAGATACGCAGTATTTT. It codes for CASTLGASGGDTQYF.

The chain has TRBV11-2 and TRBJ1-1, with 8 bases aligning to TRBD1. The ends lost 6 bases at V and 3 bases at J; junction bases unmatched: 3. The germline CDR1 and CDR2 sequences are SGHAT and FQNNGV. This CDR3 comprises 13 residues. In DNA form, the CDR3 reads TGTGCCAGCAGTACAGGGGGACACACTGAAGCTTTCTTT. Residues: CASSTGGHTEAFF.

This chain joins TRBV5-6 and TRBJ2-3; D uncertain. The germline gives CDR1 SGHDT, CDR2 YYEEEE. CDR3 size: 15 residues. The V gene lost 6 bases and the J gene lost 4 bases, with 18 bases spanning the gap. The CDR3 region has the DNA TGTGCCAGCAACCCGGATCGGGTCAACGCAGATACGCAGTATTTT. Translated, it gives CASNPDRVNADTQYF.

This clonotype was detected many times. The chain has TRBV28 and TRBJ2-2; D is possibly TRBD1 or TRBD2 (5 bases each). From germline, CDR1 is MDHEN and CDR2 SYDVKM. The CDR3 is 17 amino acids. V gave up 3 bases and J gave up 4 bases, with 18 bases separating them. The CDR3 coding sequence is TGTGCCAGCAGTTTGGGACCCAGGGAACTAATCACCGGGGAGCTGTTTTTT. Translating gives CASSLGPRELITGELFF.